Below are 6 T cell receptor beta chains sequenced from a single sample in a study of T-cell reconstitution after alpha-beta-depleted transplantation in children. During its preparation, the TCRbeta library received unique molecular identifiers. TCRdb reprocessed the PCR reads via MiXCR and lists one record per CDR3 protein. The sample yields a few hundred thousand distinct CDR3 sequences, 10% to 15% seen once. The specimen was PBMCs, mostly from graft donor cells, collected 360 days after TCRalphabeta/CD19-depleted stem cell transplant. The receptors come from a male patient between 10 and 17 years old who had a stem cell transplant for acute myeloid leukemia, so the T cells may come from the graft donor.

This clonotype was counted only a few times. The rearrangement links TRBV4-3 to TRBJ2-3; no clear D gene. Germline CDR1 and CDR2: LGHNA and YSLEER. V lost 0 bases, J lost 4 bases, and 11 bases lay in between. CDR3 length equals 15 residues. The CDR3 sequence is CASSQDEGIPDTQYF. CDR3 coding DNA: TGCGCCAGCAGCCAAGATGAAGGGATCCCAGATACGCAGTATTTT.

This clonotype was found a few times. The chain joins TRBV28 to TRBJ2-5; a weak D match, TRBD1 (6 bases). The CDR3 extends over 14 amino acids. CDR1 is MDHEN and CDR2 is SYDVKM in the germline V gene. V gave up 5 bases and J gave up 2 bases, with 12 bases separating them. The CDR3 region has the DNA TGTGCCAGCAGTCGACGACAGGAGCAAGAGACCCAGTACTTC. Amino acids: CASSRRQEQETQYF.

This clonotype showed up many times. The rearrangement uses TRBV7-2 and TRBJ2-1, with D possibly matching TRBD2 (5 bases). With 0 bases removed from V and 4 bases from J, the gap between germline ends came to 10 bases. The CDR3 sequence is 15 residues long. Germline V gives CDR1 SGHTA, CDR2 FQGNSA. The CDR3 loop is CASSLAGAGYNEQFF. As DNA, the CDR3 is TGTGCCAGCAGCTTAGCGGGAGCCGGTTACAATGAGCAGTTCTTC.

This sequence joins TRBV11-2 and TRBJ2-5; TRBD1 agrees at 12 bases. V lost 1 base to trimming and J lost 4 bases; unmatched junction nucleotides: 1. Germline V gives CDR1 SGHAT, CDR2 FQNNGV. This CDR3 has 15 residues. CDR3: CASSLVGQGAETQYF. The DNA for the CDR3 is TGTGCCAGCAGCTTAGTGGGACAGGGGGCAGAGACCCAGTACTTC.

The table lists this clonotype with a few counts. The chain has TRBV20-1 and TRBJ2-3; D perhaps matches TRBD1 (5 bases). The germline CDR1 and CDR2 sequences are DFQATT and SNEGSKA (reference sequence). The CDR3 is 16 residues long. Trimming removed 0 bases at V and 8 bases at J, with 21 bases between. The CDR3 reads CSARDPVQVDTGTQYF. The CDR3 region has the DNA TGCAGTGCTAGAGATCCAGTTCAGGTGGACACGGGTACGCAGTATTTT.

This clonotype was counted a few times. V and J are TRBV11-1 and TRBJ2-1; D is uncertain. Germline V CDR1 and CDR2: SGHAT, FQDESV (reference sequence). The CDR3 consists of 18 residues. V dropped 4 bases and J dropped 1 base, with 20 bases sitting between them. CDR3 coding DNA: TGTGCCAGCAGCTATCCCCGAGGCTTAGTTCTTTCCTACAATGAGCAGTTCTTC. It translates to CASSYPRGLVLSYNEQFF.